The subject of this entry is one T cell receptor (beta chain). Its target is unknown. Repertoires were generated with immunoSEQ multiplex PCR, while TCRdb's copy carries only in-frame clones and drops some. The table has approximately 140,000 clones, approximately 94% seen once. V was shortened by 9 bases and J by 0 bases, with 21 bases between the two germline ends. CDR3 length: 16 amino acids. The germline CDR1 and CDR2 sequences are LGHDT and YNNKEL (reference sequence). The sample belongs to a study of T cell responses to AZD1222 COVID-19 vaccine. Study-level results: Spike was spanned by vaccine-associated CD4 TCRs, with dominance at 160-218 and 743-854. At baseline, just a handful of AZD1222 recipients tested seropositive.

The chain carries TRBV3-1 (or the pseudogene TRBV3-2) and TRBJ2-7; possible D gene TRBD1, 6 bases. The source of this sequence is an adult in good health. The sequenced sample was peripheral blood, obtained on day 0 of AZD1222 vaccination. CDR3 loop: CASLSTGTTSSYEQYF. CDR3 nucleotides: TGTGCCAGTCTATCTACCGGGACAACAAGCTCCTACGAGCAGTACTTC.